In its sample, the clone carrying this T cell receptor (beta chain) was seen once. No antigen is known for it. Looked up from germline, CDR1 is SQVTM and CDR2 is ANQGSEA. There are 16 residues in the CDR3. V was clipped by 3 bases and J by 0 bases, with 18 bases between them. The entry originates in a study of T cell clonotyping in hematopoietic cell transplantation. This table comes from immunoSEQ multiplex PCR, and its TCRdb copy is limited to in-frame clones, with some not included. The sample lists some 14,000 clones, 85% to 90% seen once, with roughly 12% in the top ten. Study-level results: Cells were unsorted, so CD4 and CD8 contributions were not separated. Graft donor and pretransplant recipient Inverse Simpson Index values predicted broader posttransplant TCR diversity.

Sequencing was performed on PBMCs, taken 100 days after allogeneic stem cell transplant. The chain has TRBV29-1 and TRBJ2-7, with D perhaps matching TRBD2 (7 bases). The receptor was derived from a male patient aged 45-60 years who had an allogeneic stem cell transplant from an unrelated donor, so T cells may come from the graft donor. Some clones in this sample may be carry-over from other donors' samples. CDR3 in DNA: TGCAGCGTTGAGGTGTACGGGGGGCGCGGCTCCTACGAGCAGTACTTC. This sequence encodes CSVEVYGGRGSYEQYF.